A single T cell receptor (beta chain) is shown here with its context. Its recognized antigen is unknown. No quality values exist for individual bases; no much larger clone is one base distant. The immunoSEQ Assay, a bias-controlled multiplex PCR, was used to amplify TCRbeta CDR3 regions from genomic DNA. In the source study's methods: The number of nucleated cells in each sample was estimated by amplification of reference gene primers within the assay. Sequence reads were collapsed and filtered to measure the absolute abundance of every unique TCRbeta CDR3 rearrangement. Productive Simpson clonality was computed per sample as the square root of Simpson's diversity index over productive rearrangements. The immuneACCESS repertoire file appears here via TCRdb, limited to in-frame rearrangements. These files lack a portion of the clones; in checked studies, under half of the deficit traces to unresolved V genes, and the cause of the others is not known. V, J and clone size are taken as reported in that table, and D and trimming were inferred from the DNA itself. This sample gives over 150,000 clones in total; around 90% of them show up just once. The ten largest clonotypes hold roughly 5% of the sample.

In Seattle, one collaborating source enrolled patients while the infection was active and tracked those patients longitudinally over the course of disease. Collaborating institutions collected whole blood in K2EDTA tubes following their own protocols. For TCRbeta analysis, collaborators shipped samples as frozen whole blood, isolated PBMCs, or DNA extracted from either of those sample types. The sample comes from a study of blood T cell repertoires in COVID-19 (dated by TCRdb to 2018 to 2021). Some background on the complete study: Samples covering the acute and convalescent phases of COVID-19 were provided by collaborators in the United States, Italy and Spain. The material from the prospective study consisted of cDNA or gDNA derived from T cells, B-cell-depleted T cells, or PBMCs. Deeply sampled blood TCRbeta repertoires from subjects exposed to, actively infected with, or recovered from COVID-19 were included in the dataset. The repertoires were released in a freely available public database meant as a resource for research on the immune response to SARS-CoV-2. Samples came from the ongoing ImmuneRACE study (first 160 participants) plus 1,254 subjects from 6 global collaborators. A de-identified subject ID, COVID-19 status, age in years and sex were almost always included in the sample metadata. Where available, HLA class I and class II types were obtained from metadata supplied by the sample provider rather than from assay-based typing. Overall results and qualifications from the work: The amount of clinical and demographic metadata varied by source and participant and was provided uncurated.

Via the germline V gene, CDR1 is ENHRY and CDR2 SYGVKD. The CDR3 numbers 14 residues from cysteine through phenylalanine. The entry retains the CDR3 DNA only, 42 bases that are in frame from base 1. Trimming removed 8 bases from V and 7 bases from J, leaving 17 bases between the germline ends. This sequence was found in a man between 18 and 35 years old with COVID-19, enrolled during active disease. Sequenced input: peripheral blood. The sequence joins TRBV10-3 to TRBJ2-2; TRBD2 is possibly the D segment (6 matching bases). The sequence in DNA is TGTGCCATCCCCTACAAGGAGGGGAGCGGGGAGCTGTTTTTT. It translates as CAIPYKEGSGELFF.